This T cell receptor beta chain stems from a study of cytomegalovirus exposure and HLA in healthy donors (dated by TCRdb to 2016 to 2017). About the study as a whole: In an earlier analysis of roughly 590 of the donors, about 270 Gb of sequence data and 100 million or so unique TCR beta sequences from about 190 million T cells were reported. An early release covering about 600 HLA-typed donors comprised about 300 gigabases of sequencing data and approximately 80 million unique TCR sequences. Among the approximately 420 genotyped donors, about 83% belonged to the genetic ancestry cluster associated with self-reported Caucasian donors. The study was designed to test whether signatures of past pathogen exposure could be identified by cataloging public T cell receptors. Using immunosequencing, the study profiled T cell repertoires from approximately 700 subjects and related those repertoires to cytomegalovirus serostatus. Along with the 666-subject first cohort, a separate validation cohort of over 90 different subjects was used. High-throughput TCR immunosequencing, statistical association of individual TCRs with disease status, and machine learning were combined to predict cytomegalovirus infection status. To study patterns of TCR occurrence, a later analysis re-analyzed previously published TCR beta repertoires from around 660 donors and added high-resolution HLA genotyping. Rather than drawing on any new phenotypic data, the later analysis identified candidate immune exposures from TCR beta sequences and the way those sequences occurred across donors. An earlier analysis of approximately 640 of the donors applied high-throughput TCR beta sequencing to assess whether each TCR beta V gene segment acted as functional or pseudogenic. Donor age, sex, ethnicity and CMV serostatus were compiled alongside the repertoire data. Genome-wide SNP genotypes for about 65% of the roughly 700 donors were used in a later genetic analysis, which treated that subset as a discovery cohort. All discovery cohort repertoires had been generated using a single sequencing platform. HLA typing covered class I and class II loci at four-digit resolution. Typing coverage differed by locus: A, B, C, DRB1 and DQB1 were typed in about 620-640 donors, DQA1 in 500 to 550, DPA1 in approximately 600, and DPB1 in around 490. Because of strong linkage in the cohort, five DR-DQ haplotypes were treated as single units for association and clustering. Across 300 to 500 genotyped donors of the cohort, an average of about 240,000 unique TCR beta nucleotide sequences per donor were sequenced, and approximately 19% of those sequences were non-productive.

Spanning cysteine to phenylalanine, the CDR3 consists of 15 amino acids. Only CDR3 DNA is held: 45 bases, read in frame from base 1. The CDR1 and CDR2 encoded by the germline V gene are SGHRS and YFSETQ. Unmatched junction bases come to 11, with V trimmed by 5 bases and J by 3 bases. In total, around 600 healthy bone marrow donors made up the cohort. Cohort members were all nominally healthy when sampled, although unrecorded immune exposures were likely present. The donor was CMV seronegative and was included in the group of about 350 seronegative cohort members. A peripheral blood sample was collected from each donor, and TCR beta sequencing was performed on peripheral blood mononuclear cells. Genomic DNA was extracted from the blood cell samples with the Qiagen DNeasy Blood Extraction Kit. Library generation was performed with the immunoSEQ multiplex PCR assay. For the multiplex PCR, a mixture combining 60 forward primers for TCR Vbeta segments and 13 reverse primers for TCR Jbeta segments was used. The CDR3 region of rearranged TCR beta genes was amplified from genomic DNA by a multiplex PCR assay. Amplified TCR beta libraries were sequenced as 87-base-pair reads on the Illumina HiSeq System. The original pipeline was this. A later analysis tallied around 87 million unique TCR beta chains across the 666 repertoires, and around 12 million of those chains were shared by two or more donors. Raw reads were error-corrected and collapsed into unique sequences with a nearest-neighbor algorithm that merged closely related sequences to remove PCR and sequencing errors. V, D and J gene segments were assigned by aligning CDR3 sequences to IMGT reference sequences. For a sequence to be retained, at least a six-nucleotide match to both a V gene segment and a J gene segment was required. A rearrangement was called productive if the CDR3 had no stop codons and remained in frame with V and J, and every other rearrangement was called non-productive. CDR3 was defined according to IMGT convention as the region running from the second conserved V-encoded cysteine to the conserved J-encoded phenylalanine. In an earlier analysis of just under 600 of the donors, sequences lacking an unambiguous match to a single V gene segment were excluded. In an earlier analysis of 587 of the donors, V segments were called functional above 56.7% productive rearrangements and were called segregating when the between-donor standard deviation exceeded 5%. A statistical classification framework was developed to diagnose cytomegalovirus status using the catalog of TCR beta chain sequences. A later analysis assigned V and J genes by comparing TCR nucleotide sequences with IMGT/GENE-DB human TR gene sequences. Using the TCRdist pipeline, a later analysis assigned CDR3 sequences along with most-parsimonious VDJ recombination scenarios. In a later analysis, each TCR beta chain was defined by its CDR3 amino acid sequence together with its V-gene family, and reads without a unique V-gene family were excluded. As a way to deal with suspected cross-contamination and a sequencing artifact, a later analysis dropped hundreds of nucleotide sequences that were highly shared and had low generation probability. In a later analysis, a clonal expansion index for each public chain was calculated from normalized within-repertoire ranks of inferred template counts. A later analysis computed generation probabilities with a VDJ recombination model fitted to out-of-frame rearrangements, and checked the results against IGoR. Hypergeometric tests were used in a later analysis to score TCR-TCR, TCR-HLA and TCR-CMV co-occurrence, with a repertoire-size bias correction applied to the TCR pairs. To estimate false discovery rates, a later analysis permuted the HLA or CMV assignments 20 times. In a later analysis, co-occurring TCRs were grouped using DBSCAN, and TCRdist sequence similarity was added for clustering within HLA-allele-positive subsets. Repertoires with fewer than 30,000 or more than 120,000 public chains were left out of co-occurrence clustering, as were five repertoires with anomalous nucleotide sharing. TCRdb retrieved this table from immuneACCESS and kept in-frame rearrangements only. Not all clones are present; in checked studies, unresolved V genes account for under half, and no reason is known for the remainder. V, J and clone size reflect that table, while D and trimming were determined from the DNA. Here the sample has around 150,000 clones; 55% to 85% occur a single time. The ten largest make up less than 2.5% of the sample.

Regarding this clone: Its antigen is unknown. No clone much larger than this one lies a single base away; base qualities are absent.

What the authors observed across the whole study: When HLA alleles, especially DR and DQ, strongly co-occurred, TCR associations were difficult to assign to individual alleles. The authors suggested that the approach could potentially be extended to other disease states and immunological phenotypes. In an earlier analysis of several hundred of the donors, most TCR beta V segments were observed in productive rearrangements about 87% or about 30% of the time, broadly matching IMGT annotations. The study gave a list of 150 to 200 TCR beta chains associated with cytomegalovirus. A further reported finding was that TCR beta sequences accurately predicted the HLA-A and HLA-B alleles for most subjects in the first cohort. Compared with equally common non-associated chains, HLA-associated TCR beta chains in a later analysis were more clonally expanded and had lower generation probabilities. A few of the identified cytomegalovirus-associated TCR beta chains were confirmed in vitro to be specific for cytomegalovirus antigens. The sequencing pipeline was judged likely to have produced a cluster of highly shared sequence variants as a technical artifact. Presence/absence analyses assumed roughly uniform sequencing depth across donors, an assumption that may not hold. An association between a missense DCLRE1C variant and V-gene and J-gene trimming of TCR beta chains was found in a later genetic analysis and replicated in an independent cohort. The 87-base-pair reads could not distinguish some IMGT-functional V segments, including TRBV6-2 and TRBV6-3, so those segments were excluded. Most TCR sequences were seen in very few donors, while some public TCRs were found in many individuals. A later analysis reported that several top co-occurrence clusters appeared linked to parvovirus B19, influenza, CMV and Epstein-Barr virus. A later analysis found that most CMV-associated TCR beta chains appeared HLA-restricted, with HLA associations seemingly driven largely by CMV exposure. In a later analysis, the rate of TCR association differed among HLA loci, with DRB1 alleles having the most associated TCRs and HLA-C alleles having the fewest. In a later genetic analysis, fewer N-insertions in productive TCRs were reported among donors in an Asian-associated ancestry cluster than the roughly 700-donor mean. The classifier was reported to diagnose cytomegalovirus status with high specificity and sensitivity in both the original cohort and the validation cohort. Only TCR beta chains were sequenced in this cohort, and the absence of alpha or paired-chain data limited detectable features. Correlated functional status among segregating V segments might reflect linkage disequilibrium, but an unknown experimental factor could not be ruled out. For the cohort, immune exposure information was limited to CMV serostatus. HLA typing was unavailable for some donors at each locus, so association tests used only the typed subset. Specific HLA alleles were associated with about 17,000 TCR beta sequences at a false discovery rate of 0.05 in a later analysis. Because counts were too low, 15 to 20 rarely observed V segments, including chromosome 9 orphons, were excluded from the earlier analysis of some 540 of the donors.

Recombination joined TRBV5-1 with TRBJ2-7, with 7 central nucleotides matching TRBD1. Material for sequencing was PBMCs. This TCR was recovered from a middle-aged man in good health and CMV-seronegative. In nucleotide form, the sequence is TGCGCCAGCAGTCCCGCCGGGACAGTGGACTACGAGCAGTACTTC. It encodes CASSPAGTVDYEQYF.